A single sample gave rise to the 13 T cell receptor beta chains below, sequenced in a study of shared clonotypes between healthy human individuals. Data came from immunoSEQ multiplex PCR; TCRdb stores just in-frame clones and leaves some out. The sample contains about 1.5 million clones, 95% to 99% of which appear only once. The sequencing sample was made of naive CD4+ T cells sorted from blood. Noted subset: CD45RA+ positively selected. All receptors come from a man aged 25 to 45 in good health.

V is TRBV10-3 and J is TRBJ2-7, with a possible D match to TRBD2 (6 bases). The CDR3 is 14 amino acids. The V end was cut by 7 bases, the J end by 3 bases, with 16 bases between. Germline V lookup: CDR1 ENHRY, CDR2 SYGVKD. The CDR3 sequence: CAIKQRVFDYEQYF. CDR3 coding DNA: TGTGCCATCAAGCAGCGGGTCTTCGACTACGAGCAGTACTTC.

A note on this clone: Other DNA sequences in the sample encode the same CDR3. The chain recombines TRBV28 with TRBJ1-4; D possibly corresponds to TRBD1 (5 bases). CDR1 and CDR2 (germline): MDHEN, SYDVKM. V lost 2 bases to trimming and J lost 7 bases, with 11 bases between them. This CDR3 contains 14 residues. The CDR3 DNA sequence: TGTGCCAGCAGTTTAGGAGGGCAGGGTGAAAAACTGTTTTTT. Its protein product is CASSLGGQGEKLFF.

The genes are TRBV9 and TRBJ2-2; possibly TRBD1 for D (6 bases). Germline loops: CDR1 SGDLS, CDR2 YYNGEE. The CDR3 has 17 amino acids. The V end was cut by 2 bases, the J end by 6 bases, with 20 bases between. The CDR3 bases are TGTGCCAGCAGCGTTGCCCCGACAGGAAGGAAACCCGGGGAGCTGTTTTTT. It yields the protein CASSVAPTGRKPGELFF.

This chain uses TRBV7-2 with TRBJ2-3; D unclear. CDR1 is SGHTA, CDR2 FQGNSA, per germline. This CDR3 has 14 residues. V dropped 2 bases and J dropped 0 bases, with 6 bases sitting between them. CDR3 sequence: CASSLRTSTDTQYF. In nucleotides, the CDR3 is TGTGCCAGCAGCTTACGAACTAGCACAGATACGCAGTATTTT. Variable domain in full (rest from reference TRBV7-2 and TRBJ2-3): GAGVSQSPSNKVTEKGKDVELRCDPISGHTALYWYRQSLGQGLEFLIYFQGNSAPDKSGLPSDRFSAERTGGSVSTLTIQRTQQEDSAVYLCASSLRTSTDTQYFGPGTRLTVL.

V usage is TRBV28 and J usage is TRBJ2-7; TRBD1 matches at 9 bases. The CDR3 spans 16 residues. Germline-derived CDR1 and CDR2 are MDHEN and SYDVKM. The V and J ends lost 4 bases and 5 bases, in that order; junction bases with no gene match: 12. The CDR3 region has the DNA TGTGCCAGCAGTTCGAGAGTGGGACAGGGTATGCACGAGCAGTACTTC. Its translation is CASSSRVGQGMHEQYF. The entire variable domain, with the rest obtained from reference TRBV28 and TRBJ2-7, is as follows: DVKVTQSSRYLVKRTGEKVFLECVQDMDHENMFWYRQDPGLGLRLIYFSYDVKMKEKGDIPEGYSVSREKKERFSLILESASTNQTSMYLCASSSRVGQGMHEQYFGPGTRLTVT.

This clone was counted a single time. The DNA is omitted, as the CDR3 cannot be located on it reliably, and the CDR3 follows TCRdb's listing. This rearrangement joins TRBV18 to TRBJ2-1; the listed D gene, TRBD1, was not tested against the DNA. The germline V gene has CDR1 KGHSH and CDR2 LQKENI. The CDR3 spans 15 amino acids, including both terminal residues. CDR3 residues: CASSPLWHSYNEQFF.

The chain joins TRBV5-4 to TRBJ2-2, with a possible D match to TRBD1 (7 bases). CDR1 SGHNT and CDR2 YYREEE come from the germline V gene (reference sequence). The CDR3 covers 15 residues. Trimming removed 9 bases at V and 7 bases at J, with 22 bases between. The CDR3 region is CATTAGGGFIGELFF. The CDR3 DNA reads as TGTGCCACCACCGCCGGAGGGGGCTTTATCGGGGAGCTGTTTTTT. Drawing the rest from reference TRBV5-4 and TRBJ2-2, the complete variable domain is ETGVTQSPTHLIKTRGQQVTLRCSSQSGHNTVSWYQQALGQGPQFIFQYYREEENGRGNFPPRFSGLQFPNYSSELNVNALELDDSALYLCATTAGGGFIGELFFGEGSRLTVL.

This sequence joins TRBV19 and TRBJ2-5; perhaps D is TRBD1 or TRBD2 (5 bases each). Germline assignment: CDR1 LNHDA and CDR2 SQIVND (reference sequence). V was trimmed by 2 bases and J by 5 bases, leaving 18 bases between them. CDR3 length: 16 amino acids. CDR3 sequence (DNA): TGTGCCAGTAGTATACGGGGCGGTAGACAAGCGGAGACCCAGTACTTC. Its translation is CASSIRGGRQAETQYF.

The chain carries TRBV10-3 and TRBJ2-7, with D unresolved. The CDR3 is 14 amino acids. Germline CDR1 reads ENHRY; CDR2 reads SYGVKD. V lost 10 bases, J lost 3 bases, and 19 bases lay in between. CDR3 sequence reads: CATIRLGPVYEQYF. CDR3 coding DNA: TGTGCCACCATCCGCCTTGGCCCTGTCTACGAGCAGTACTTC.

The chain joins TRBV4-1 to TRBJ2-4; 9 positions match TRBD1. CDR1 and CDR2 (germline): MGHRA, YSYEKL. With 2 bases clipped from V and 4 bases from J, the junction kept 3 bases outside the gene matches. The CDR3 is 15 residues long. As DNA, the CDR3 is TGCGCCAGCAGCCAATCCGGGACAGGGAAAAACATTCAGTACTTC. Translating it yields CASSQSGTGKNIQYF.

The V call is TRBV7-2, the J call TRBJ2-1; TRBD1 aligns across 11 bases. CDR1 and CDR2 from the germline V gene are SGHTA and FQGNSA. This CDR3 is built from 14 residues. J was trimmed by 8 bases and V by 4 bases; bases with no gene match: 4. The CDR3 DNA is TGTGCCAGCAGCTCAAGGACAGGGGGCTATGAGCAGTTCTTC. Its translation: CASSSRTGGYEQFF.

This chain links TRBV27 with TRBJ2-7, with TRBD2 matching 12 bases. The CDR3 covers 15 residues. V gave up 7 bases and J gave up 0 bases; unmatched junction bases: 4. Per the germline V gene, CDR1 is MNHEY and CDR2 is SMNVEV (reference sequence). The CDR3 nucleotides are TGTGCCAGCATCACGACTAGCGGGAGCTCCTACGAGCAGTACTTC. Its translation: CASITTSGSSYEQYF.

The V and J genes are TRBV27 and TRBJ2-5, with 9 nucleotides matching TRBD2. CDR1 is MNHEY, CDR2 SMNVEV, per germline (reference sequence). With V trimmed by 1 base and J by 4 bases, 4 bases remained unmatched. CDR3 length equals 15 residues. The CDR3 is CASSLFSGRGETQYF. Written as DNA, the CDR3 is TGTGCCAGCAGTTTATTTAGCGGGAGAGGAGAGACCCAGTACTTC.